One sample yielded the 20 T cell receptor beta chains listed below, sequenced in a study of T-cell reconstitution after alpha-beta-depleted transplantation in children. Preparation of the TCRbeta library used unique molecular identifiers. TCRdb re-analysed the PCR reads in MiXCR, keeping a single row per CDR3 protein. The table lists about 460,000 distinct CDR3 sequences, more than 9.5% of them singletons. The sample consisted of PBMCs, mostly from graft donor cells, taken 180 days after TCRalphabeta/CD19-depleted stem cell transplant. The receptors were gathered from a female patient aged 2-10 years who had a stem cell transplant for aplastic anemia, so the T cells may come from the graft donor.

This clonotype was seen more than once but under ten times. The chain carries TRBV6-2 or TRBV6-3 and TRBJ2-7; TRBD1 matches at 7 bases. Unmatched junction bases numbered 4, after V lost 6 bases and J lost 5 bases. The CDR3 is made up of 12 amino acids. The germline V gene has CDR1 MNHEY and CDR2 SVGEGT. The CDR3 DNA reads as TGTGCCAGCAGCACTGGACAGGACGAGCAGTACGTC. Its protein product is CASSTGQDEQYV.

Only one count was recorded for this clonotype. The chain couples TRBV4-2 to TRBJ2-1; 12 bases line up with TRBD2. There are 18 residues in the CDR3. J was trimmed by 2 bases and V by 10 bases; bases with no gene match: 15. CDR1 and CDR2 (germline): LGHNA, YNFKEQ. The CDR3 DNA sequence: TGTGCCATCTCTCCGGACAGGGGACTAGCGGGCCCCTACAATGAGCAGTTCTTC. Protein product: CAISPDRGLAGPYNEQFF.

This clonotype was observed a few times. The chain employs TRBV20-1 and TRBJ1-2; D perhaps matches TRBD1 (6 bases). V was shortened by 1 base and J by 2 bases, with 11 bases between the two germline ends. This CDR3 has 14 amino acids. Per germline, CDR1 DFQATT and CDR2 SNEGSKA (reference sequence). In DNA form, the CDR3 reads TGCAGTGCTAGAGGTAGGACAGCGAACTATGGCTACACCTTC. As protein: CSARGRTANYGYTF.

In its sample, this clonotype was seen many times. DNA of the CDR3: TGTGCCAGCAGCCGAGCACAGGGGGCTGGTGAAAAACTGTTTTTT. Translating gives CASSRAQGAGEKLFF. This chain joins TRBV4-2 and TRBJ1-4; 9 bases map to TRBD1. The CDR3 has 15 amino acids. The J segment lost 7 bases and the V segment lost 4 bases, leaving 7 bases of the junction unmatched. From germline, CDR1 is LGHNA and CDR2 YNFKEQ.

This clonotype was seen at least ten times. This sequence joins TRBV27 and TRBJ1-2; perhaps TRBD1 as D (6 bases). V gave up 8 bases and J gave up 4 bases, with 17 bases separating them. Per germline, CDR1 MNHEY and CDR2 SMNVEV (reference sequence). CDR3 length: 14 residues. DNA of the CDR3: TGTGCCAGCCGCCTGGGACCACAGGGCTATGGCTACACCTTC. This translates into CASRLGPQGYGYTF.

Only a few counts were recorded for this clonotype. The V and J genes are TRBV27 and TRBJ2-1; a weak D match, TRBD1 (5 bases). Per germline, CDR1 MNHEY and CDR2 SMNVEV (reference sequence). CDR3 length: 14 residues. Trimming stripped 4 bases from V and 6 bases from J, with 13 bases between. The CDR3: CASSYASRGNEQFF. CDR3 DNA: TGTGCCAGCAGTTACGCTTCTAGGGGCAATGAGCAGTTCTTC.

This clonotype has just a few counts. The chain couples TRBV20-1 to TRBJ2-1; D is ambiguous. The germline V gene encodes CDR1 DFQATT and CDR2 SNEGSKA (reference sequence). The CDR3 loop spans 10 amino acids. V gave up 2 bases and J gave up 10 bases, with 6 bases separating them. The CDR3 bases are TGCAGTGCTAGATCTTGGGAGCAGTTCTTC. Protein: CSARSWEQFF.

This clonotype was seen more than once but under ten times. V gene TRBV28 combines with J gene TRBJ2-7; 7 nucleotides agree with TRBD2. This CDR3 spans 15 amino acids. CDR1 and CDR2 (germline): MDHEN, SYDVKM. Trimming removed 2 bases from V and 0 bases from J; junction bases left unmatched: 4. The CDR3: CASSLPVAGSYEQYF. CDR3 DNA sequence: TGTGCCAGCAGTTTACCCGTAGCGGGCTCCTACGAGCAGTACTTC.

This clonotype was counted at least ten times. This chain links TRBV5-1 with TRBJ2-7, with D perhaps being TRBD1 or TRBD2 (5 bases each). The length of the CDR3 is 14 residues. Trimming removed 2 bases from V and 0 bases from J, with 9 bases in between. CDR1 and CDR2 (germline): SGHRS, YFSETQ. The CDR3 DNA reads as TGCGCCAGCAGCTTCGGGGCCGCCTCCTACGAGCAGTACTTC. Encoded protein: CASSFGAASYEQYF.

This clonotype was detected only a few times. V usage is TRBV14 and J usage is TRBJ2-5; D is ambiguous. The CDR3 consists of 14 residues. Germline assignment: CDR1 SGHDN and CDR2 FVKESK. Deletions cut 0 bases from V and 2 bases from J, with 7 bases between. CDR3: CASSQEVMQETQYF. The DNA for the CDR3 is TGTGCCAGCAGCCAAGAAGTCATGCAAGAGACCCAGTACTTC.

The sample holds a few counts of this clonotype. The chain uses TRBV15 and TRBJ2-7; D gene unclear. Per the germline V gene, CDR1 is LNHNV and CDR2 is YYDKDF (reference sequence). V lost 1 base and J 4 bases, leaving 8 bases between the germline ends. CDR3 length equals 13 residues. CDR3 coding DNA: TGTGCCACCAGCAGAGCTAAACGATACGAGCAGTACTTC. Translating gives CATSRAKRYEQYF.

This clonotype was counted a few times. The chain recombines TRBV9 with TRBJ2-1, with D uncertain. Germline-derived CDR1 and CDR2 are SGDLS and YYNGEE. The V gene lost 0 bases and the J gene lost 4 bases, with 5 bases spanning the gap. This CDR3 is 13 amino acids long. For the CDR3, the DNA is TGTGCCAGCAGCGTAGGGGTGTACAATGAGCAGTTCTTC. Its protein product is CASSVGVYNEQFF.

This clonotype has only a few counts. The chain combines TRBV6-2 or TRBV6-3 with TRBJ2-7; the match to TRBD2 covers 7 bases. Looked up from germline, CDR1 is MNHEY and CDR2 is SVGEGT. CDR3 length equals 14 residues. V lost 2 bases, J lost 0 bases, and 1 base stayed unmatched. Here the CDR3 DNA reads TGTGCCAGCAGTTACAAGCGGGACTCCTACGAGCAGTACGTC. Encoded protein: CASSYKRDSYEQYV.

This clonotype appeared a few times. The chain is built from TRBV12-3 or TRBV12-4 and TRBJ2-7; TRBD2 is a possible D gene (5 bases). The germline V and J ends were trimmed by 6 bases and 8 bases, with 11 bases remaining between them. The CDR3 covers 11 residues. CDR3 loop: CASSPGLKQYV. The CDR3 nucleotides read TGTGCCAGCAGCCCTGGACTCAAGCAGTACGTC.

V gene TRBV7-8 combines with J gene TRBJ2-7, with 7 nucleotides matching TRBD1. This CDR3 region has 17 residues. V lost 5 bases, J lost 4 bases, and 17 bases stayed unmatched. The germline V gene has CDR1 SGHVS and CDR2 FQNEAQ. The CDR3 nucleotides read TGTGCCAGCAGCGCCTATGCCGGACAGGAAGGGTTGTACGAGCAGTACGTC. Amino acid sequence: CASSAYAGQEGLYEQYV.

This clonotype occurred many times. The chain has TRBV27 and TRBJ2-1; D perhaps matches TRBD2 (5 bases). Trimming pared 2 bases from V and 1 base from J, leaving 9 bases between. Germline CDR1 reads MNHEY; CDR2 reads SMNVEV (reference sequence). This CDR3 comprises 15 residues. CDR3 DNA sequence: TGTGCCAGCAGTTTAGCGAGGGTTTCCTACAATGAGCAGTTCTTC. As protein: CASSLARVSYNEQFF.

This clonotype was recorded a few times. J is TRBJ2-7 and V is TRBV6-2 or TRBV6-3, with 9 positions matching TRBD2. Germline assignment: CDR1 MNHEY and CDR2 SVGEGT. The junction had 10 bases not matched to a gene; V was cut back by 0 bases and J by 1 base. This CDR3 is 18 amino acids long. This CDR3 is CASSYSPSGKGGSYEQYV. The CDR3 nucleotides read TGTGCCAGCAGTTACTCTCCTAGCGGGAAAGGAGGATCCTACGAGCAGTACGTC.

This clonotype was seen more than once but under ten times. The CDR3 DNA is TGTGCCAGCAGTGGACGGGACGGTTCTTGGGGCGAGCAGTACTTC. It specifies CASSGRDGSWGEQYF. V is TRBV28 and J is TRBJ2-7; the D call may be TRBD1 or TRBD2 (5 bases each). The CDR3 consists of 15 residues. CDR1 MDHEN and CDR2 SYDVKM come from the germline V gene. Deletions cut 5 bases from V and 6 bases from J, with 20 bases between.

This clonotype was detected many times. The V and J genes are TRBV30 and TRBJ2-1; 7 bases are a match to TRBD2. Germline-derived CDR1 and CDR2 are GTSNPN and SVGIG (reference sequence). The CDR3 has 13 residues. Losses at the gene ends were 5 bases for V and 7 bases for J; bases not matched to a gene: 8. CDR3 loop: CAWSAGVGNEQFF. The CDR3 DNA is TGTGCCTGGTCGGCGGGAGTCGGGAATGAGCAGTTCTTC.

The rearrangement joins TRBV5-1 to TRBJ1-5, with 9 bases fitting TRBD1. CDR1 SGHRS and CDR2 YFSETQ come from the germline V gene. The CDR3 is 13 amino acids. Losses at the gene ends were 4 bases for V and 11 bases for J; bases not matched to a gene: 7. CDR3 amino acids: CASSLGTGSAQHF. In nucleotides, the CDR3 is TGCGCCAGCAGCCTGGGGACAGGGTCAGCCCAGCATTTT.